This TCR beta chain was recovered during a study of neoadjuvant anti-PD-1 for oral cavity cancer. This clone was recorded at least ten times. Its specificity is not known. Study-level results: Post-treatment tumors with larger preexisting clones showed more shrinkage. Only a few patients per response group were TCR-analyzed; validation needed.

The time point was: after neoadjuvant nivolumab, at surgical resection. Patients had HPV-negative, locally advanced oral cavity squamous cell carcinoma. Two replicates per tumor sample, mostly from 4 to 5.5 ug of genomic DNA. Using immunoSEQ multiplex PCR, the repertoire was profiled, and TCRdb retains in-frame clones only, with some absent. This sample yields about 37,000 clones, of which about 36% are seen a single time; more than 15% belongs to the top ten. The CDR3 runs 17 residues. The germline V gene has CDR1 LGHNA and CDR2 YNFKEQ. V was shortened by 0 bases and J by 0 bases, with 12 bases between the two germline ends.

J is TRBJ2-1 and V is TRBV4-2, with TRBD2 as a possible D gene (6 bases). The sequence derives from a person aged 35-79 years with oral cavity squamous cell carcinoma. The sample here was tumor tissue, taken after nivolumab (anti-PD-1) treatment. CDR3 sequence reads: CASSQDVTGSSYNEQFF. CDR3 DNA: TGTGCCAGCAGCCAAGATGTCACCGGGAGCTCCTACAATGAGCAGTTCTTC.